This T cell receptor (beta chain) was sequenced during a study of blood T cell repertoires in COVID-19. In the study overall: Some COVID-19 samples were acute and others convalescent; all came from the United States, Italy and Spain.

Methods used by the authors: By means of reference gene primer amplification, nucleated cell counts were estimated. TCRdb's copy holds only in-frame clones and misses some; the assay was immunoSEQ multiplex PCR. The V and J calls and clone size are taken from that table; D and trimming were inferred from the DNA. The repertoire includes 120,000 to 150,000 clones, more than 75% of them detected once, and 30% to 45% sits in the top ten. Only one count was recorded for this clone. The TCR was taken from a man aged 50 to 59 who had recovered from COVID-19. Sequencing used peripheral blood.

This CDR3 is CASSEGRMTGELFF. The CDR3 region has the DNA TGTGCCAGCAGTGAAGGTAGAATGACCGGGGAGCTGTTTTTT. The genes are TRBV2 and TRBJ2-2; D is unresolved. V shed 1 base and J shed 5 bases, with 8 bases lying between them. The CDR3 loop spans 14 amino acids. Germline CDR1 reads SNHLY; CDR2 reads FYNNEI.